Listed below are T cell receptor beta chains from one sample, sequenced in a study of T cell repertoires in cytomegalovirus infection. TCRdb independently ran MiXCR on the reads; one entry per CDR3 protein. The sample records around 71,000 distinct CDR3 sequences, approximately 22% being singletons. Antigens for these TCRs are unknown. The sample here was CD8+ T cells from cultured PBMCs, taken from culture after CMV antigen stimulation. Source of these receptors: a human donor in good health (CMV status not recorded). Some clones in this sample may be carry-over from other donors' samples. CDR3s include the opening cysteine and the closing phenylalanine or tryptophan. D genes are given only for firm matches. Only some rows state a clone size, as once, few, many or a class for expanded clones.

TRBJ2-7 | TRBV27 | . | . | CASSGWGWEQYF | TGTGCCAGCAGTGGATGGGGGTGGGAGCAGTACTTC
TRBJ2-1 | TRBV6-5 | many | TRBD2 | CASSLAGVNEQFF | TGTGCCAGCAGTTTAGCGGGGGTTAATGAGCAGTTCTTC
TRBJ1-2 | TRBV7-8 | . | . | CASSFDLGGRGYTF | TGTGCCAGCAGCTTTGATCTCGGGGGTAGGGGCTACACCTTC
TRBJ1-1 | TRBV19 | . | . | CASSIGSVTEAFF | TGTGCCAGTTCGATAGGCAGTGTGACTGAAGCTTTCTTT
TRBJ1-1 | TRBV12-5 | . | TRBD1 | CASYGTALENTEAFF | TGTGCTAGTTACGGGACAGCTCTAGAGAACACTGAAGCTTTCTTT
TRBJ1-4 | TRBV4-3 | few | . | CASSEYIDEKLFF | TGCGCCAGCAGCGAATATATCGACGAAAAACTGTTTTTT
TRBJ2-5 | TRBV7-6 | few | . | CASSLVVGAAETQYF | TGTGCCAGCAGCTTAGTTGTGGGGGCAGCAGAGACCCAGTACTTC
TRBJ1-1 | TRBV27 | . | . | CASSLTEMATEAFF | TGTGCCAGCAGTTTGACAGAGATGGCCACTGAAGCTTTCTTT
TRBJ1-6 | TRBV12-3/TRBV12-4 | few | . | CASTLGGGPLHF | TGTGCCAGCACCCTCGGGGGCGGACCCCTCCACTTT
TRBJ1-1 | TRBV4-2 | many | TRBD1 | CASSHLGQGNTEAFF | TGTGCCAGCAGCCACCTGGGACAGGGGAACACTGAAGCTTTCTTT
TRBJ1-1 | TRBV29-1 | . | . | CSLTTGTGTEAFF | TGCAGCTTGACGACAGGTACGGGCACTGAAGCTTTCTTT